The 15 T cell receptor beta chains listed next were all sequenced from one sample in a study of cytomegalovirus exposure and HLA in healthy donors. PCR used 60 Vbeta primers and 13 Jbeta primers. The data were produced by immunoSEQ multiplex PCR, yet TCRdb's version contains in-frame clones alone and is incomplete. The top ten clones hold 1% to 1.5% of a sample with 200,000 to 250,000 clones, about 83% of them seen once. Sequenced: PBMCs. The receptors come from a human donor in good health.

CDR3 sequence: CASSPLGGRGHNEQFF. CDR3 sequence (DNA): TGCGCCAGCAGCCCACTTGGCGGGAGGGGTCACAATGAGCAGTTCTTC. The chain employs TRBV4-1 and TRBJ2-1, with TRBD2 matching 9 bases. Per the germline V gene, CDR1 is MGHRA and CDR2 is YSYEKL. CDR3 length: 16 amino acids. J gave up 5 bases and V 4 bases, and 9 bases lay outside the gene matches.

The chain combines TRBV29-1 with TRBJ1-1; TRBD1 is a possible D gene (5 bases). The germline gives CDR1 SQVTM, CDR2 ANQGSEA. The CDR3 length is 13 residues. Trimming removed 7 bases from V and 2 bases from J, with 14 bases in between. This CDR3 reads CSGYGHLNTEAFF. DNA for the CDR3: TGCAGCGGCTATGGACACCTAAACACTGAAGCTTTCTTT.

The V gene is TRBV28, the J gene TRBJ2-3; 8 bases are a match to TRBD2. CDR1 and CDR2 from the germline V gene are MDHEN and SYDVKM. The CDR3 has 17 amino acids. With 5 bases clipped from V and 2 bases from J, the junction kept 12 bases outside the gene matches. The CDR3 loop reads CASSPLSIAGSTDTQYF. The CDR3, as DNA: TGTGCCAGCAGTCCATTATCTATAGCGGGGTCCACAGATACGCAGTATTTT.

The chain couples TRBV30 to TRBJ1-1; perhaps TRBD1 as D (5 bases). The length of the CDR3 is 13 residues. Germline-derived CDR1 and CDR2 are GTSNPN and SVGIG (reference sequence). Trimming took 4 bases from V and 0 from J, leaving 9 bases between them. DNA for the CDR3: TGTGCCTGGAAGGGGACTATGAACACTGAAGCTTTCTTT. Amino acid sequence: CAWKGTMNTEAFF.

The chain employs TRBV19 and TRBJ2-6; 7 nucleotides line up with TRBD1. Germline V gene lookup returns CDR1 LNHDA and CDR2 SQIVND (reference sequence). The trim removed 5 bases at V and 0 bases at J, leaving 10 bases unmatched. The CDR3 contains 18 residues. The CDR3 here is CASSLKTGSFSGANVLTF. The DNA for the CDR3 is TGTGCCAGTAGTTTGAAGACAGGGAGTTTCTCTGGGGCCAACGTCCTGACTTTC.

The chain employs TRBV5-1 and TRBJ2-1, with 7 bases matching TRBD2. CDR1 and CDR2 from the germline V gene are SGHRS and YFSETQ. The CDR3 contains 16 residues. V was clipped by 0 bases and J by 6 bases; unmatched bases: 9. The CDR3 sequence is CASSLGFAGVPNEQFF. The CDR3 DNA follows: TGCGCCAGCAGCTTGGGTTTTGCGGGAGTCCCCAATGAGCAGTTCTTC.

V gene TRBV2 combines with J gene TRBJ2-1, with D tentatively TRBD1 (6 bases). The ends were cut back, 3 bases at V and 5 bases at J, with 17 bases in the middle. The CDR3 has 16 residues. CDR1 and CDR2 from the germline V gene are SNHLY and FYNNEI. The CDR3 sequence is CASSDPGHGMDNEQFF. The CDR3 coding sequence is TGTGCCAGCAGTGATCCGGGACACGGTATGGACAATGAGCAGTTCTTC.

V and J are TRBV30 and TRBJ2-1; no clear D gene. Germline CDR1 reads GTSNPN; CDR2 reads SVGIG (reference sequence). The CDR3 is 14 amino acids. Trimming cost V 1 base and J 2 bases, with 9 bases left between them. Written as DNA, the CDR3 is TGTGCCTGGAGTGCTAGACGTACCTACAATGAGCAGTTCTTC. This codes for CAWSARRTYNEQFF.

The rearrangement links TRBV4-2 to TRBJ2-7; no definite D call. Trimming took off 1 base at V and 3 bases at J, with 7 bases between the two ends. The CDR3 runs to 13 residues. Germline V gives CDR1 LGHNA, CDR2 YNFKEQ. CDR3 sequence reads: CASSQAVDYEQYF. The CDR3 coding sequence is TGTGCCAGCAGCCAAGCGGTAGACTACGAGCAGTACTTC.

The chain combines TRBV7-8 with TRBJ1-5, with unresolved D. CDR1 SGHVS and CDR2 FQNEAQ come from the germline V gene. CDR3 size: 15 residues. V dropped 1 base and J dropped 1 base, with 8 bases sitting between them. CDR3 nucleotide sequence: TGTGCCAGCAGCTTAGACAGCTGGAGCAATCAGCCCCAGCATTTT. Its protein product is CASSLDSWSNQPQHF.

V gene TRBV6-4 combines with J gene TRBJ1-1; D is perhaps TRBD1 (6 bases). Germline V gives CDR1 MRHNA, CDR2 SNTAGT. V dropped 1 base and J dropped 1 base, with 7 bases sitting between them. The CDR3 sequence is 14 residues long. CDR3 amino acids: CASSDWTANTEAFF. Here the CDR3 DNA reads TGTGCCAGCAGTGACTGGACAGCGAACACTGAAGCTTTCTTT.

The V and J genes are TRBV5-1 and TRBJ1-4, with TRBD1 matching 7 bases. The junction had 7 bases not matched to a gene; V was cut back by 4 bases and J by 7 bases. The germline V gene has CDR1 SGHRS and CDR2 YFSETQ. The CDR3 length is 14 residues. DNA for the CDR3: TGCGCCAGCAGCACCGGGGACAGCTTTGAAAAACTGTTTTTT. This sequence encodes CASSTGDSFEKLFF.

CDR3 sequence: CASSHQGAISGNTIYF. CDR3 DNA: TGCGCCAGCAGCCACCAGGGGGCCATCTCTGGAAACACCATATATTTT. The chain combines TRBV4-1 with TRBJ1-3, with 8 positions matching TRBD1. CDR1 MGHRA and CDR2 YSYEKL come from the germline V gene. There are 16 residues in the CDR3. Germline trimming cut 3 bases from V and 0 bases from J; bases unmatched to any gene: 4.

The chain has TRBV6-1 and TRBJ2-1, with TRBD2 identical over 10 bases. Germline lookup yields CDR1 MNHNS and CDR2 SASEGT. J lost 5 bases, V lost 8 bases, and 9 bases had no gene match. The CDR3 length is 15 residues. CDR3 bases: TGTGCCAGCTCTAGAAGGACTAGCGGCAACAATGAGCAGTTCTTC. Translation gives CASSRRTSGNNEQFF.

The chain has TRBV6-5 and TRBJ2-5; TRBD2 matches at 7 bases. CDR1 is MNHEY and CDR2 is SVGAGI in the germline V gene. With V trimmed by 0 bases and J by 4 bases, 5 bases remained unmatched. The CDR3 extends over 15 amino acids. In DNA form, the CDR3 reads TGTGCCAGCAGTTACTCAAGAGCGGGAAGAGAGACCCAGTACTTC. It encodes CASSYSRAGRETQYF.